This TCR beta chain was sequenced for a study of T cells in Graves' hyperthyroidism and ophthalmopathy. Study context: Peripheral blood was collected at initial diagnosis, before any treatment. Study-level findings and limits: Among thyroid clonotypes expanded above 0.001, most also appeared in blood.

This clonotype appeared many times. No antigen is known for it. The patients, who ranged from 18 to 65 in age, presented with newly diagnosed hyperthyroidism lasting under 2 months. The diagnoses drew upon clinical symptoms, serum thyroxine and TRAb, thyroid ultrasound and orbital computed tomography. Amplification of TCR beta CDR3 regions used RNA as the template. The HTBI primer set served for first-round RT-PCR of the TCR CDR3. TCRdb ran MiXCR on the multiplex PCR reads and lists one entry per CDR3 protein. This table has about 420,000 distinct CDR3 sequences, approximately 13% appearing once. The source is a woman aged 18-35 years with Graves' hyperthyroidism. The specimen sequenced was blood.

CDR3 sequence: CAFAGGMKYNSPLHF. For the CDR3, the DNA is TGTGCCTTCGCAGGGGGCATGAAGTATAATTCACCCCTCCACTTT. The J gene is TRBJ1-6, the V gene TRBV30; 8 bases map to TRBD1. There are 15 residues in the CDR3. The trim removed 7 bases at V and 4 bases at J, leaving 9 bases unmatched. The germline V gene has CDR1 GTSNPN and CDR2 SVGIG (reference sequence).